The 5 T cell receptor beta chains reported below all come from one sample, sequenced in a study of patients and donors after allogeneic stem cell transplantation. TCRdb reanalysed the RT-PCR reads using MiXCR and keeps one entry per CDR3 protein. The sample shows roughly 200,000 distinct CDR3 sequences, more than 35% of them seen only once. Sample: blood, either unsorted or a sorted T cell fraction (not recorded which). The receptors originated from a human donor who was either an allogeneic HSCT recipient or a stem cell or donor lymphocyte infusion donor (not recorded which). It is not recorded whose cells these are; they may come from a transplant donor.

This clonotype was observed a few times. The chain recombines TRBV5-6 with TRBJ1-3; D remains ambiguous. CDR3 length: 14 residues. Germline CDR1 SGHDT, CDR2 YYEEEE. Trimming pared 4 bases from V and 1 base from J, leaving 9 bases between. This chain's CDR3 is CASSAWASGNTIYF. The CDR3 nucleotides are TGTGCCAGCAGCGCGTGGGCGTCTGGAAACACCATATATTTT. Full variable domain (missing parts from reference TRBV5-6 and TRBJ1-3): DAGVTQSPTHLIKTRGQQVTLRCSPKSGHDTVSWYQQALGQGPQFIFQYYEEEERQRGNFPDRFSGHQFPNYSSELNVNALLLGDSALYLCASSAWASGNTIYFGEGSWLTVV.

The chain links TRBV6-5 to TRBJ1-1; no reliable D call. CDR3 length equals 15 residues. Germline CDR1 is MNHEY and CDR2 is SVGAGI. The V end was cut by 7 bases, the J end by 5 bases, with 20 bases between. The CDR3 nucleotides are TGTGCCAGCACTCAAGAGCCCTACTTTGGAACTGAAGCTTTCTTT. Translating it yields CASTQEPYFGTEAFF.

The J gene is TRBJ2-7, the V gene TRBV25-1, with 9 bases lining up with TRBD2. The CDR3 has 16 residues. Germline CDR1 reads MGHDK; CDR2 reads SYGVNS. V was pared by 1 base and J by 3 bases, with 7 bases of the junction left unmatched. For the CDR3, the DNA is TGTGCCAGCAGTGAATCCCTTGGCGGGGGGGGCTACGAGCAGTACTTC. Encoded protein: CASSESLGGGGYEQYF.

The V call is TRBV12-3 or TRBV12-4, the J call TRBJ1-3; D possibly corresponds to TRBD1 (5 bases). The CDR3 has 14 residues. V lost 3 bases and J lost 3, with 9 bases in between. This CDR3 reads CASSFGQIGNTIYF. CDR3 in DNA: TGTGCCAGCAGTTTCGGACAAATTGGAAACACCATATATTTT.

The chain links TRBV10-3 to TRBJ1-4; D might be TRBD1 (5 bases). This CDR3 is built from 14 residues. Germline CDR1 reads ENHRY; CDR2 reads SYGVKD. The V gene lost 5 bases and the J gene lost 7 bases, with 14 bases spanning the gap. The CDR3 here is CAISPHWGSEKLFF. As DNA, the CDR3 is TGTGCCATCAGTCCACATTGGGGGTCTGAAAAACTGTTTTTT.